Shown below are 23 T cell receptor beta chains from a single sample sequenced in a study of blood T cell repertoires in COVID-19. Clones were sequenced by immunoSEQ multiplex PCR, and TCRdb holds only the in-frame ones, with some missing. The sample records more than 150,000 clones, roughly 80% being singletons. The sequenced sample consisted of peripheral blood. The receptors stem from a woman of 80 years or more with COVID-19, enrolled during active disease.

This chain uses TRBV27 with TRBJ1-5; TRBD1 matches 10 bases. Unmatched junction bases numbered 1, after V lost 5 bases and J lost 0 bases. The germline CDR1 and CDR2 sequences are MNHEY and SMNVEV (reference sequence). This CDR3 has 15 residues. CDR3 bases: TGTGCCAGCAGTGGGACAGGGGCTAGCAATCAGCCCCAGCATTTT. Its translation: CASSGTGASNQPQHF.

The rearrangement links TRBV27 to TRBJ1-2; D call uncertain. In germline, CDR1 is MNHEY, CDR2 SMNVEV (reference sequence). This CDR3 region has 13 residues. The V and J ends lost 3 bases and 6 bases respectively, with 11 bases between them. CDR3 loop: CASSFEGRDGYTF. Here the CDR3 DNA reads TGTGCCAGCAGTTTTGAGGGAAGGGATGGCTACACCTTC.

V usage is TRBV27 and J usage is TRBJ1-2; TRBD1 matches at 7 bases. V dropped 6 bases and J dropped 5; count of bases not matched to a gene: 12. Germline V lookup: CDR1 MNHEY, CDR2 SMNVEV (reference sequence). The CDR3 is made up of 15 amino acids. CDR3 in amino acids: CASSVTGQRSYGYTF. The CDR3 DNA reads TGTGCCAGCAGCGTGACGGGACAGAGGTCATATGGCTACACCTTC.

CDR3 nucleotide sequence: TGCGCCAGCAGCCTGGGGGGGGTAGGCTCACCCCTCCACTTT. Its protein is CASSLGGVGSPLHF. The chain links TRBV4-3 to TRBJ1-6; tentatively, D is TRBD1 (5 bases). This CDR3 has 14 amino acids. The V end was cut by 4 bases, the J end by 10 bases, with 14 bases between. Germline V gene data show CDR1 as LGHNA and CDR2 as YSLEER.

The gene calls are TRBV4-3 and TRBJ2-5; 9 positions agree with TRBD2. This CDR3 comprises 15 residues. V lost 1 base to trimming and J lost 1 base; unmatched junction nucleotides: 1. Germline CDR1 LGHNA, CDR2 YSLEER. The CDR3 spells CASSQGLAAQETQYF. The CDR3 region has the DNA TGCGCCAGCAGCCAAGGACTAGCGGCCCAAGAGACCCAGTACTTC.

This clone was seen only a few times. The V gene is TRBV10-3, the J gene TRBJ1-1, with 10 nucleotides matching TRBD1. Germline V gene lookup returns CDR1 ENHRY and CDR2 SYGVKD. The CDR3 covers 15 residues. The V and J ends lost 5 bases and 1 base, in that order; junction bases with no gene match: 4. In DNA form, the CDR3 reads TGTGCCATCAGTTTACGGACAGGGGGGAACACTGAAGCTTTCTTT. Its protein is CAISLRTGGNTEAFF.

CDR3 amino acids: CASSVRDRAAGELFF. In DNA, the CDR3 is TGTGCCAGCAGCGTGAGGGACAGGGCGGCCGGGGAGCTGTTTTTT. This rearrangement joins TRBV9 to TRBJ2-2, with 9 bases matching TRBD1. V trimming: 2 bases; J trimming: 6 bases; junction bases outside the gene matches: 5. In germline, CDR1 is SGDLS, CDR2 YYNGEE. The CDR3 covers 15 residues.

The rearrangement joins TRBV19 to TRBJ1-2; D not resolved. Germline V gene sequence: CDR1 LNHDA, CDR2 SQIVND (reference sequence). V lost 8 bases and J 4 bases, leaving 17 bases between the germline ends. The CDR3 extends over 14 amino acids. CDR3 sequence (DNA): TGTGCCAGTTCGAGAGGGAATTGGGTCTATGGCTACACCTTC. It codes for CASSRGNWVYGYTF.

This chain links TRBV3-1 (or the pseudogene TRBV3-2) with TRBJ1-5; 8 positions agree with TRBD1. V trimming: 1 base; J trimming: 2 bases; junction bases outside the gene matches: 7. Per the germline V gene, CDR1 is LGHDT and CDR2 is YNNKEL (reference sequence). This CDR3 contains 17 residues. For the CDR3, the DNA is TGTGCCAGCAGCCAAGGCTGGACAGGGAGCGGCAATCAGCCCCAGCATTTT. Its translation: CASSQGWTGSGNQPQHF.

The chain links TRBV5-6 to TRBJ1-2; D remains unclear. Germline loops: CDR1 SGHDT, CDR2 YYEEEE. Trimming left V 0 bases short and J 5 bases short, with 8 bases between. This CDR3 comprises 13 residues. The CDR3 here is CASSLATEYGYTF. The CDR3 DNA reads TGTGCCAGCAGCTTGGCGACGGAGTATGGCTACACCTTC.

This clone counts as medium-sized. The chain is built from TRBV9 and TRBJ2-5; 8 bases agree with TRBD1. Trimming removed 4 bases from V and 4 bases from J; junction bases left unmatched: 6. Germline assignment: CDR1 SGDLS and CDR2 YYNGEE. The CDR3 covers 14 residues. The CDR3 DNA reads TGTGCCAGCAGCCCAGGACAGGGACGAGAGACCCAGTACTTC. Protein: CASSPGQGRETQYF.

The gene calls are TRBV29-1 and TRBJ1-2, with unresolved D. The CDR3 runs to 16 residues. V gave up 0 bases and J gave up 0 bases, with 14 bases separating them. Germline V gives CDR1 SQVTM, CDR2 ANQGSEA. The CDR3 coding sequence is TGCAGCGTTGAAGATCTTGGCAGTCTTTCTAACTATGGCTACACCTTC. Translated, it gives CSVEDLGSLSNYGYTF. The whole variable domain, remainder taken from reference TRBV29-1 and TRBJ1-2, is SAVISQKPSRDICQRGTSLTIQCQVDSQVTMMFWYRQQPGQSLTLIATANQGSEATYESGFVIDKFPISRPNLTFSTLTVSNMSPEDSSIYLCSVEDLGSLSNYGYTFGSGTRLTVV.

This clone has a single count. V usage is TRBV10-2 and J usage is TRBJ1-6, with a weak D call TRBD1 (5 bases). Germline values: CDR1 WSHSY, CDR2 SAAADI. This CDR3 region has 20 residues. The germline V and J ends were trimmed by 3 bases and 0 bases, with 21 bases remaining between them. CDR3 sequence: CASSDSVLGGSSSYNSPLHF. The CDR3 region has the DNA TGCGCCAGCAGTGATTCGGTCTTGGGGGGGTCGAGCTCCTATAATTCACCCCTCCACTTT.

This rearrangement joins TRBV3-1 (or the pseudogene TRBV3-2) to TRBJ2-2; 9 positions match TRBD1. The CDR3 length is 16 residues. Germline assignment: CDR1 LGHDT and CDR2 YNNKEL (reference sequence). The ends lost 4 bases at V and 6 bases at J; junction bases unmatched: 9. The DNA for the CDR3 is TGTGCCAGCAGCCGTTCCGGGACAGGGTTTCCCGGGGAGCTGTTTTTT. This encodes CASSRSGTGFPGELFF.

This clone occurred once. The genes are TRBV6-2 or TRBV6-3 and TRBJ1-2; 8 bases fit TRBD1. This CDR3 comprises 15 residues. Trimming took 2 bases from V and 6 from J; bases not matched to a gene: 8. Germline CDR1 is MNHEY and CDR2 is SVGEGT. CDR3 sequence (DNA): TGTGCCAGCAGTTACCGGGGACAGGCCTTGGATGGCTACACCTTC. Its protein is CASSYRGQALDGYTF.

The chain employs TRBV5-1 and TRBJ2-7, with 7 bases lining up with TRBD2. CDR1 and CDR2 (germline): SGHRS, YFSETQ. The CDR3 consists of 15 residues. V shed 0 bases, J shed 3 bases, and the junction held 6 bases outside the gene matches. The CDR3 sequence: CASSLGAGRVYEQYF. CDR3 coding DNA: TGCGCCAGCAGCTTGGGGGCGGGGAGGGTCTACGAGCAGTACTTC.

The chain has TRBV7-9 and TRBJ1-1; a weak D match, TRBD1 (6 bases). This CDR3 has 18 residues. V was clipped by 8 bases and J by 1 base, with 26 bases between them. In germline, CDR1 is SEHNR, CDR2 FQNEAQ (reference sequence). CDR3 loop: CASPPPNRVEIRNTEAFF. The CDR3 DNA reads as TGTGCCAGCCCGCCCCCAAACAGGGTTGAAATTAGGAACACTGAAGCTTTCTTT.

This clone was counted a single time. This rearrangement joins TRBV11-2 to TRBJ2-3, with 9 bases fitting TRBD2. Germline V gives CDR1 SGHAT, CDR2 FQNNGV. This CDR3 region has 16 residues. The trim removed 2 bases at V and 1 base at J, leaving 4 bases unmatched. The CDR3 bases are TGTGCCAGCAGCTTATGGCGGGGGGGCGGCACAGATACGCAGTATTTT. Amino acid sequence: CASSLWRGGGTDTQYF.

The chain recombines TRBV27 with TRBJ2-1; D is uncertain. Trimming shortened V by 3 bases and J by 4 bases, and 7 bases separated the two germline ends. The CDR3 consists of 13 residues. Germline V gene sequence: CDR1 MNHEY, CDR2 SMNVEV (reference sequence). The CDR3 loop reads CASSFSLYNEQFF. As DNA, the CDR3 is TGTGCCAGCAGTTTCTCCCTTTACAATGAGCAGTTCTTC.

This chain connects TRBV12-5 to TRBJ2-3, with TRBD1 matching 8 bases. Looked up from germline, CDR1 is LGHNT and CDR2 is FRNRAP. This CDR3 spans 15 amino acids. V shed 3 bases, J shed 2 bases, and the junction held 4 bases outside the gene matches. The CDR3 region has the DNA TGTGCTAGTGGTTTTTCCAGGGGGCCCACAGATACGCAGTATTTT. This encodes CASGFSRGPTDTQYF. Based on the CDR3 plus reference TRBV12-5 and TRBJ2-3, the full variable domain is DARVTQTPRHKVTEMGQEVTMRCQPILGHNTVFWYRQTMMQGLELLAYFRNRAPLDDSGMPKDRFSAEMPDATLATLKIQPSEPRDSAVYFCASGFSRGPTDTQYFGPGTRLTVL.

On this clone: The junction departs from germline at one end; a sequencing error may be responsible. This sequence joins TRBV2 and TRBJ2-6; the D gene is possibly TRBD1 (6 bases). The germline V gene has CDR1 SNHLY and CDR2 FYNNEI. There are 22 residues in the CDR3. The CDR3 is CASCEPRVRTDRTASGANVLTF. The DNA of the CDR3 is TGTGCCAGCTGTGAACCAAGGGTCCGAACCGACAGGACCGCCTCTGGGGCCAACGTCCTGACTTTC. The whole variable domain, filled in from reference TRBV2 and TRBJ2-6, reads EPEVTQTPSHQVTQMGQEVILRCVPISNHLYFYWYRQILGQKVEFLVSFYNNEISEKSEIFDDQFSVERPDGSNFTLKIRSTKLEDSAMYFCASCEPRVRTDRTASGANVLTFGAGSRLTVL.

The rearrangement uses TRBV24-1 and TRBJ1-4; 9 bases are a match to TRBD1. CDR1 and CDR2 (germline): KGHDR, SFDVKD. The CDR3 length is 15 residues. V lost 4 bases, J lost 7 bases, and 6 bases stayed unmatched. For the CDR3, the DNA is TGTGCCACCAGTGACCCGGGACAGGGAGGTGAAAAACTGTTTTTT. It codes for CATSDPGQGGEKLFF.

The J gene is TRBJ2-5, the V gene TRBV30; tentatively, D is TRBD1 (5 bases). CDR1 and CDR2 from the germline V gene are GTSNPN and SVGIG (reference sequence). The CDR3 runs to 15 residues. V was trimmed by 0 bases and J by 5 bases, leaving 16 bases between them. The CDR3 region has the DNA TGTGCCTGGAGTGTAGGGCAGGGAAAGGGGGAGACCCAGTACTTC. Its translation is CAWSVGQGKGETQYF.